This T cell receptor beta chain was identified during a study of T cell responses to AZD1222 COVID-19 vaccine. This CDR3 spans 13 amino acids. The germline V gene encodes CDR1 SGHTS and CDR2 YDEGEE. Note on this clone: The junction departs from germline at one end; a sequencing error may be responsible.

TCRdb keeps only in-frame clones here, not all; method: immunoSEQ multiplex PCR. The table has around 140,000 clones, over 90% seen once. The TCR was taken from an adult in good health. The chain uses TRBV5-8 and TRBJ1-5; D unclear. Here the sequenced sample was peripheral blood, taken on day 0 of AZD1222 vaccination. The CDR3 loop reads CATSRHPGQPQHF. CDR3 DNA: TGTGCCACCAGCCGACACCCGGGTCAGCCCCAGCATTTT.